The 25 T cell receptor beta chains below come from one sample, sequenced in a study of blood T cell repertoires in COVID-19. Using immunoSEQ multiplex PCR, the repertoire was profiled, and TCRdb retains in-frame clones only, with some absent. The sample carries about 160,000 clones, less than 90% recorded once. Sequencing was done on a sample of PBMCs or T cells enriched from blood (not recorded which). The receptors were sampled from a woman aged 45-59 years who had recovered from COVID-19.

The chain is built from TRBV7-2 and TRBJ1-6, with D unresolved. CDR3 length equals 15 residues. The V gene's germline CDR1 is SGHTA and CDR2 FQGNSA. The ends were cut back, 1 base at V and 9 bases at J, with 13 bases in the middle. The CDR3 region has the DNA TGTGCCAGCAGCTTAGTTGAGTCTTCCTTTTCACCCCTCCACTTT. Translated, it gives CASSLVESSFSPLHF.

The count of this clone is one. The rearrangement links TRBV28 to TRBJ1-5; TRBD1 matches at 10 bases. The germline V gene encodes CDR1 MDHEN and CDR2 SYDVKM. This CDR3 has 13 amino acids. The J segment lost 7 bases and the V segment lost 6 bases, leaving 3 bases of the junction unmatched. The DNA of the CDR3 is TGTGCCAGCAGAGGACAGGGGGGACAGCCCCAGCATTTT. This encodes CASRGQGGQPQHF.

This clone appeared once. The CDR3 nucleotides are TGTGCCAGCAGCTTAAGGCCTAGTACCTACAATGAGCAGTTCTTC. It encodes CASSLRPSTYNEQFF. This rearrangement joins TRBV7-3 to TRBJ2-1; D remains unclear. CDR3 size: 15 residues. V lost 1 base and J lost 2, with 9 bases in between. Per the germline V gene, CDR1 is SGHTA and CDR2 is FQGTGA. Full variable domain (missing parts from reference TRBV7-3 and TRBJ2-1): GAGVSQTPSNKVTEKGKYVELRCDPISGHTALYWYRQSLGQGPEFLIYFQGTGAADDSGLPNDRFFAVRPEGSVSTLKIQRTERGDSAVYLCASSLRPSTYNEQFFGPGTRLTVL.

The gene calls are TRBV12-3 or TRBV12-4 and TRBJ2-7; D gene uncertain. The V end was cut by 0 bases, the J end by 10 bases, with 10 bases between. This CDR3 is built from 12 residues. This CDR3 is CASSLALRSQYF. DNA for the CDR3: TGTGCCAGCAGTTTAGCGCTGCGTTCTCAGTACTTC.

The V call is TRBV11-3, the J call TRBJ2-3; 11 bases agree with TRBD2. The CDR3 is 19 residues long. CDR1 is SGHNT, CDR2 YENEEA, per germline. V trimming: 1 base; J trimming: 2 bases; junction bases outside the gene matches: 11. The CDR3 nucleotides read TGTGCCAGCAGCTTAGGGTGGCATCCACTAGCGGGAGTCACAGATACGCAGTATTTT. Amino acids: CASSLGWHPLAGVTDTQYF.

V gene TRBV3-1 (or the pseudogene TRBV3-2) combines with J gene TRBJ2-3; D remains unclear. CDR1 LGHDT and CDR2 YNNKEL come from the germline V gene (reference sequence). Trimming shortened V by 4 bases and J by 0 bases, and 17 bases separated the two germline ends. The CDR3 is made up of 17 amino acids. CDR3 nucleotides: TGTGCCAGCAGCCCGTTCATTACTACCGGGAGCACAGATACGCAGTATTTT. Protein sequence: CASSPFITTGSTDTQYF.

The genes are TRBV14 and TRBJ2-7; a possible D gene is TRBD1 (6 bases). Between the trimmed V and J ends, which lost 4 bases and 5 bases, there was a span of 18 bases. This CDR3 comprises 15 residues. In germline, CDR1 is SGHDN, CDR2 FVKESK. CDR3 protein: CASSRQTGYRNEQYF. The DNA of the CDR3 is TGTGCCAGCAGCCGACAAACAGGGTACAGGAACGAGCAGTACTTC.

CDR3 sequence (DNA): TGTGCCAGCAGTGAAACTAGGACAGCGGCGAAGAACACCATATATTTT. Translation gives CASSETRTAAKNTIYF. The genes are TRBV6-4 and TRBJ1-3; a weak D match, TRBD1 (6 bases). Trimming removed 3 bases from V and 7 bases from J, with 19 bases in between. In germline, CDR1 is MRHNA, CDR2 SNTAGT. The CDR3 has 16 amino acids.

The chain recombines TRBV10-3 with TRBJ1-1; D unresolved. The CDR3 length is 13 residues. Deletions cut 4 bases from V and 4 bases from J, with 10 bases between. Looked up from germline, CDR1 is ENHRY and CDR2 is SYGVKD. The CDR3 DNA is TGTGCCATCAGTGTGGGTGAGGGCACTGAAGCTTTCTTT. It translates to CAISVGEGTEAFF.

V and J are TRBV20-1 and TRBJ2-7; D call uncertain. There are 11 residues in the CDR3. Trimming took off 6 bases at V and 5 bases at J, with 11 bases between the two ends. The germline V gene encodes CDR1 DFQATT and CDR2 SNEGSKA (reference sequence). This CDR3 reads CSAPDMNEQYF. In nucleotides, the CDR3 is TGCAGTGCGCCTGACATGAACGAGCAGTACTTC.

This chain uses TRBV5-1 with TRBJ2-4, with D possibly TRBD2 on 6 matching bases. Germline loops: CDR1 SGHRS, CDR2 YFSETQ. V gave up 0 bases and J gave up 7 bases, with 17 bases separating them. This CDR3 contains 16 residues. The CDR3 is CASSLAGRGGGNIQYF. In DNA form, the CDR3 reads TGCGCCAGCAGCTTGGCGGGTAGGGGTGGAGGGAACATTCAGTACTTC.

This chain uses TRBV7-2 with TRBJ1-2; no definite D call. Trimming took off 1 base at V and 4 bases at J, with 7 bases between the two ends. The CDR3 extends over 13 amino acids. Germline V gene lookup returns CDR1 SGHTA and CDR2 FQGNSA. The CDR3: CASSLGPVYGYTF. CDR3 DNA sequence: TGTGCCAGCAGCTTAGGGCCTGTCTATGGCTACACCTTC.

This chain links TRBV7-9 with TRBJ1-2; D remains unclear. The CDR3 extends over 16 amino acids. Trimming pared 3 bases from V and 8 bases from J, leaving 22 bases between. Germline assignment: CDR1 SEHNR and CDR2 FQNEAQ (reference sequence). In DNA form, the CDR3 reads TGTGCCAGCAGCTTCGGAGAGGGAGTGAAAAGGGAAGGCTACACCTTC. It specifies CASSFGEGVKREGYTF.

This clone was recorded once. This chain joins TRBV5-4 and TRBJ2-5, with 7 bases matching TRBD1. Germline CDR1 SGHNT, CDR2 YYREEE (reference sequence). This CDR3 has 15 amino acids. V trimming: 3 bases; J trimming: 4 bases; junction bases outside the gene matches: 9. The CDR3 DNA reads TGTGCCAGCAGCTCGATTGACAGGGACGGAGAGACCCAGTACTTC. It is translated as CASSSIDRDGETQYF. Using reference TRBV5-4 and TRBJ2-5 for the parts outside the CDR3, the full variable domain is ETGVTQSPTHLIKTRGQQVTLRCSSQSGHNTVSWYQQALGQGPQFIFQYYREEENGRGNFPPRFSGLQFPNYSSELNVNALELDDSALYLCASSSIDRDGETQYFGPGTRLLVL.

The chain carries TRBV24-1 and TRBJ2-3; D perhaps matches TRBD2 (6 bases). V shed 7 bases and J shed 1 base, with 14 bases lying between them. This CDR3 is built from 15 residues. The germline CDR1 and CDR2 sequences are KGHDR and SFDVKD. This CDR3 is CATSLGGGGTDTQYF. CDR3 sequence (DNA): TGTGCCACCAGCCTTGGGGGAGGAGGCACAGATACGCAGTATTTT.

The chain has TRBV4-1 and TRBJ2-5; 7 positions agree with TRBD1. With 0 bases clipped from V and 7 bases from J, the junction kept 14 bases outside the gene matches. The CDR3 loop spans 17 amino acids. Germline V gene data show CDR1 as MGHRA and CDR2 as YSYEKL. The CDR3 region is CASSQDSRDRKSRTQYF. As DNA, the CDR3 is TGCGCCAGCAGCCAAGACTCGAGGGACAGAAAAAGCAGGACCCAGTACTTC.

The CDR3 DNA reads TGTGCCAGCAGTGGTATTAGCGGGGGGGCCAGGTCCTACAATGAGCAGTTCTTC. This gives the protein CASSGISGGARSYNEQFF. This rearrangement joins TRBV2 to TRBJ2-1, with 11 bases fitting TRBD2. Germline V gene lookup returns CDR1 SNHLY and CDR2 FYNNEI. Losses at the gene ends were 4 bases for V and 1 base for J; bases not matched to a gene: 9. This CDR3 has 18 amino acids.

This sequence joins TRBV7-8 and TRBJ2-7; 7 positions agree with TRBD1. CDR1 and CDR2 (germline): SGHVS, FQNEAQ. Trimming at V came to 1 base and at J to 4 bases, leaving 10 bases not matched to a gene. This CDR3 region has 16 residues. The CDR3 protein is CASSLVSKQGNYEQYF. CDR3 sequence (DNA): TGTGCCAGCAGCTTAGTTAGCAAACAGGGGAATTACGAGCAGTACTTC.

For the CDR3, the DNA is TGTGCCAGCAGCCAGCAAACAGGGAATCAGCCCCAGCATTTT. Translation: CASSQQTGNQPQHF. The chain recombines TRBV3-1 (or the pseudogene TRBV3-2) with TRBJ1-5, with D perhaps TRBD1 (6 bases). Trimming took 3 bases from V and 4 from J, leaving 10 bases between them. The germline V gene has CDR1 LGHDT and CDR2 YNNKEL (reference sequence). CDR3 length: 14 amino acids.

The V call is TRBV4-1, the J call TRBJ1-2; possibly TRBD1 for D (5 bases). V was clipped by 1 base and J by 7 bases, with 19 bases between them. The CDR3 covers 16 residues. Germline assignment: CDR1 MGHRA and CDR2 YSYEKL. CDR3 protein: CASSQGGGLSLGGYTF. In DNA, the CDR3 is TGCGCCAGCAGCCAAGGGGGCGGCTTGTCTTTGGGTGGCTACACCTTC.

The rearrangement links TRBV4-2 to TRBJ2-2; D perhaps matches TRBD1 (5 bases). Germline values: CDR1 LGHNA, CDR2 YNFKEQ. V dropped 1 base and J dropped 6 bases, with 12 bases sitting between them. The CDR3 has 15 residues. CDR3 DNA: TGTGCCAGCAGCCAAGCCGGTGGGGCATCCGGGGAGCTGTTTTTT. Translated: CASSQAGGASGELFF.

The rearrangement uses TRBV3-1 (or the pseudogene TRBV3-2) and TRBJ2-5; 8 nucleotides match TRBD2. J was trimmed by 5 bases and V by 3 bases; bases with no gene match: 8. The germline gives CDR1 LGHDT, CDR2 YNNKEL (reference sequence). This CDR3 is 15 amino acids long. CDR3 region: CASSHSGGVLETQYF. The CDR3 nucleotides read TGTGCCAGCAGCCATTCCGGGGGGGTCTTGGAGACCCAGTACTTC.

The V call is TRBV25-1, the J call TRBJ2-1; D unclear. The CDR3 runs 12 residues. Trimming removed 2 bases from V and 5 bases from J, with 4 bases in between. CDR1 is MGHDK and CDR2 is SYGVNS in the germline V gene. This CDR3 reads CASSEVDNEQFF. DNA for the CDR3: TGTGCCAGCAGTGAAGTAGACAATGAGCAGTTCTTC.

The gene calls are TRBV5-4 and TRBJ1-2; D ambiguous. Trimming pared 0 bases from V and 1 base from J, leaving 10 bases between. Germline V CDR1 and CDR2: SGHNT, YYREEE (reference sequence). This CDR3 has 15 amino acids. The CDR3 spells CASSLESGINYGYTF. CDR3 sequence (DNA): TGTGCCAGCAGCTTGGAGTCGGGGATTAACTATGGCTACACCTTC.

This rearrangement joins TRBV27 to TRBJ2-2; 14 nucleotides agree with TRBD2. Trimming removed 5 bases from V and 4 bases from J; junction bases left unmatched: 6. Germline values: CDR1 MNHEY, CDR2 SMNVEV (reference sequence). This CDR3 region has 17 residues. Here the CDR3 reads CASSGLAGGGITGELFF. The CDR3 DNA sequence: TGTGCCAGCAGTGGACTAGCGGGAGGAGGAATCACCGGGGAGCTGTTTTTT.